These 5 T cell receptor beta chains were all obtained from the same sample, sequenced in a study of neoadjuvant nivolumab and ipilimumab in lung cancer. Sequencing was performed with immunoSEQ multiplex PCR; in TCRdb, only in-frame clones are kept and a portion is missing. Of fewer than 30,000 clones listed, 70% to 80% are singletons. Sequenced here: tumor tissue, sampled after neoadjuvant nivolumab, alone or with ipilimumab, at or shortly before surgery. The receptors shown here come from an adult with non-small cell lung cancer.

This chain uses TRBV20-1 with TRBJ1-1; 8 bases line up with TRBD1. With 6 bases clipped from V and 3 bases from J, the junction kept 0 bases outside the gene matches. The CDR3 is 11 residues long. Germline values: CDR1 DFQATT, CDR2 SNEGSKA (reference sequence). The CDR3 here is CSAQGDTEAFF. The CDR3 nucleotides are TGCAGTGCACAGGGGGACACTGAAGCTTTCTTT.

The rearrangement uses TRBV4-3 and TRBJ2-7; 10 bases line up with TRBD1. CDR1 is LGHNA, CDR2 YSLEER, per germline. The CDR3 is 15 residues long. J lost 2 bases, V lost 1 base, and 2 bases had no gene match. The CDR3 sequence is CASSQGGQGAYEQYF. The DNA for the CDR3 is TGCGCCAGCAGCCAAGGTGGACAGGGGGCCTACGAGCAGTACTTC.

This sequence joins TRBV5-5 and TRBJ2-1, with D uncertain. V lost 3 bases to trimming and J lost 5 bases, with 12 bases between them. This CDR3 comprises 14 residues. The germline gives CDR1 SGHKS, CDR2 YYEKEE (reference sequence). The CDR3, as DNA: TGTGCCAGCAGCTGGCTAGATAGGAACAATGAGCAGTTCTTC. It yields the protein CASSWLDRNNEQFF.

The rearrangement uses TRBV11-2 and TRBJ2-7; D may match TRBD1 or TRBD2 (5 bases each). This CDR3 is built from 16 residues. The germline CDR1 and CDR2 sequences are SGHAT and FQNNGV. V was pared by 5 bases and J by 5 bases, with 22 bases between. In DNA form, the CDR3 reads TGTGCCAGCAGCCCCCCCTTAGGGGACCAACCGCACGAGCAGTACTTC. Translating it yields CASSPPLGDQPHEQYF.

This chain joins TRBV6-5 and TRBJ1-6; unclear D gene. The CDR3 sequence is 13 residues long. CDR1 is MNHEY and CDR2 is SVGAGI in the germline V gene. Between the trimmed V and J ends, which lost 4 bases and 10 bases, there was a span of 11 bases. CDR3 residues: CASSSGLRSPLHF. In nucleotides, the CDR3 is TGTGCCAGCAGTTCCGGACTGCGATCACCCCTCCACTTT.